Sequencing of this T cell receptor (beta chain) was carried out in a study of blood T cell repertoires in COVID-19. On the study more broadly: T cells, B-cell-depleted T cells, or PBMCs supplied cDNA or gDNA.

This clone was observed many times. The repertoire was sequenced with immunoSEQ multiplex PCR; TCRdb's copy has only in-frame clones and lacks some. The sample has approximately 88,000 clones; approximately 80% are singletons. This CDR3 spans 10 amino acids. Losses at the gene ends were 6 bases for V and 8 bases for J; bases not matched to a gene: 3. The V gene's germline CDR1 is SQVTM and CDR2 ANQGSEA. The origin of this receptor is a man in his 70s with COVID-19, enrolled during active disease. This chain links TRBV29-1 with TRBJ1-1; 7 bases line up with TRBD1. The sample taken for sequencing was peripheral blood. CDR3 in DNA: TGCAGCGTAGAGGGGGCAGAAGCTTTCTTT. Encoded protein: CSVEGAEAFF.